This T cell receptor beta chain was recovered during a study of identical twins. Study-wide results and limits: Zero-insertion findings could be partly confounded by invariant cells (MAIT and iNKT cells). Beta out-of-frame sequences showed weaker excess sharing between twins.

A template switching step contributed a universal primer site, while unique molecular identifiers were present in the cDNA. TCRdb re-called the 5' RACE reads with MiXCR, one entry per CDR3 protein. This table holds 600,000 to 700,000 distinct CDR3 sequences, approximately 21% found once. This clonotype was counted at least ten times. Its target is not known. Germline CDR1 reads MNHEY; CDR2 reads SVGAGI. This CDR3 comprises 16 residues. The V and J ends lost 2 bases and 3 bases respectively, with 17 bases between them. This sample was shared with a second study, whose subject was T cells expressing NK-cell markers.

The J gene is TRBJ2-7, the V gene TRBV6-5; D might be TRBD2 (6 bases). The sequence derives from a woman aged 18-35 years in good health. Material for sequencing was PBMCs. In nucleotides, the CDR3 is TGTGCCAGCAGTTACGGGATAAGCGGGTCCCACTACGAGCAGTACTTC. Translation: CASSYGISGSHYEQYF.